This T cell receptor beta chain came from a study of Graves' ophthalmopathy and Graves' hyperthyroidism. A remark on this clonotype: Antigen: not known.

V was clipped by 3 bases and J by 4 bases, with 15 bases between them. This CDR3 spans 15 amino acids. Germline V gene data show CDR1 as MDHEN and CDR2 as SYDVKM. The study amplified TCR beta CDR3 regions using RNA transcripts. An initial RT-PCR round employing HTBI primers preceded a second-round multiplex PCR. In TCRdb, the multiplex PCR reads were re-called with MiXCR into one record per CDR3 protein. The data show 210,000 or so distinct CDR3 sequences, less than 30% seen once. Patients were left out if they had other autoimmune diseases, uncontrolled infections, pregnancy or lactation. The study's findings and limits: The model predicted progression of ophthalmopathy with a sensitivity of 70% to 71%, and its specificity was 72.22%.

The chain recombines TRBV28 with TRBJ1-2; the D is unclear. This TCR derives from a man aged 50 to 60 with Graves' ophthalmopathy. The sequenced material came from peripheral blood. CDR3 nucleotide sequence: TGTGCCAGCAGTTTCGTTTCGGACCGGACCTATGGCTACACCTTC. Translating it yields CASSFVSDRTYGYTF.